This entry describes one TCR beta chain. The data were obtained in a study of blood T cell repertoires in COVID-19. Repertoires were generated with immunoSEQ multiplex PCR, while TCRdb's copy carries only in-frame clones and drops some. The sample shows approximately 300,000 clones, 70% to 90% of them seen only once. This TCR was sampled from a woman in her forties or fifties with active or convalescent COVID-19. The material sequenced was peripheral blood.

CDR3 protein: CASTQGAGGRGDTQYF. CDR3 DNA sequence: TGTGCCAGCACCCAGGGAGCGGGAGGACGTGGGGATACGCAGTATTTT. The rearrangement joins TRBV5-4 to TRBJ2-3; 9 bases align to TRBD2. J lost 6 bases, V lost 6 bases, and 14 bases had no gene match. The CDR3 spans 16 residues. The germline V gene has CDR1 SGHNT and CDR2 YYREEE (reference sequence). The entire variable domain, with the rest obtained from reference TRBV5-4 and TRBJ2-3, is as follows: ETGVTQSPTHLIKTRGQQVTLRCSSQSGHNTVSWYQQALGQGPQFIFQYYREEENGRGNFPPRFSGLQFPNYSSELNVNALELDDSALYLCASTQGAGGRGDTQYFGPGTRLTVL.